A selection of T cell receptor beta chains follows, all from one sample in a study of blood T cell repertoires in COVID-19. Profiling relied on immunoSEQ multiplex PCR, and the TCRdb table lists in-frame clones only, not all of them. This sample has 150,000 to 200,000 clones, with 80% to 90% found just once. Sequenced input: peripheral blood. These receptor sequences come from a man aged 18 to 29 who had recovered from COVID-19. CDR3s include the opening cysteine and the closing phenylalanine or tryptophan. D genes are given only for firm matches. Some rows have no size entry. The others give once, few or many, or a class for an expanded clone.

j_call,v_call,cdr3_length,d_call,clone_size,cdr3_nt,cdr3_aa
TRBJ2-1,TRBV4-1,16,.,once,TGCGCCAGCAGCCAACCGCGCCAGGGCATCCACAATGAGCAGTTCTTC,CASSQPRQGIHNEQFF
TRBJ2-7,TRBV5-1,15,.,.,TGCGCCAGCAGCCCGGGCGGTGGGAGAGTCGACGAGCAGTACTTC,CASSPGGGRVDEQYF
TRBJ2-1,TRBV27,15,TRBD2,.,TGTGCCAGCCGACGGACTAGCGGAGGGTACAATGAGCAGTTCTTC,CASRRTSGGYNEQFF
TRBJ1-6,TRBV12-3/TRBV12-4,13,.,.,TGTGCCAGCAGTTTGAGTCGGGAATCACCCCTCCACTTT,CASSLSRESPLHF
TRBJ1-1,TRBV5-1,14,.,.,TGCGCCAGCAGCCTTACTGGGCAGGTCACTGAAGCTTTCTTT,CASSLTGQVTEAFF
TRBJ2-7,TRBV6-5,15,TRBD2,.,TGTGCCACCGACCTCCCCGGGACTAGCGGCTACGAGCAGTACTTC,CATDLPGTSGYEQYF
TRBJ1-2,TRBV7-2,19,.,once,TGTGCCAGCAGCCCCGTTTTAAGCAGGGGCGCAAAAGGAAACTATGGCTACACCTTC,CASSPVLSRGAKGNYGYTF
TRBJ2-7,TRBV28,16,.,.,TGTGCCAGCAGCTTAGACCCTTTTAGCGGAACCTACGAGCAGTACTTC,CASSLDPFSGTYEQYF
TRBJ2-1,TRBV4-1,14,TRBD2,once,TGCGCCAGCAGCCGGGAGGGACTCCCCAATGAGCAGTTCTTC,CASSREGLPNEQFF
TRBJ2-2,TRBV10-3,15,TRBD2,.,TGTGCCATCAGTGAGTCACGGGAGGGCCCCGGGGAGCTGTTTTTT,CAISESREGPGELFF
TRBJ1-1,TRBV5-6,12,.,.,TGTGCCAGCAGCTTGAGGGAGCTTGAAGCTTTCTTT,CASSLRELEAFF
TRBJ1-6,TRBV6-5,14,TRBD1,.,TGTGCCAGCAGATCGACAGGGGGCAGAAAACCCCTCCACTTT,CASRSTGGRKPLHF
TRBJ2-1,TRBV19,15,TRBD1,.,TGTGCCAGTTCGTTAGGGGCAGGGGGCTTGAATGAGCAGTTCTTC,CASSLGAGGLNEQFF
TRBJ2-3,TRBV5-6,14,.,once,TGTGCCAGCAGCTTGGTCAGGGTAGGGGATACGCAGTATTTT,CASSLVRVGDTQYF
TRBJ1-5,TRBV6-2/TRBV6-3,16,TRBD1,once,TGTGCCAGCAGTTCCGGGACAGCATATAGCAATCAGCCCCAGCATTTT,CASSSGTAYSNQPQHF
TRBJ2-1,TRBV24-1,15,TRBD2,.,TGTGCCACCAGTCGGAGGGGTAGCGGGATTGTTGAGCAGTTCTTC,CATSRRGSGIVEQFF
TRBJ1-1,TRBV6-2/TRBV6-3,15,TRBD1,.,TGTGCCAGCAGTTCCCGACAGGGGGTGAACACTGAAGCTTTCTTT,CASSSRQGVNTEAFF
TRBJ2-7,TRBV18,14,TRBD2,.,TGTGCCAGTACCGGGCAGCGGGAGGTCTACGAGCAGTACTTC,CASTGQREVYEQYF
TRBJ2-7,TRBV19,15,.,.,TGTGCCAGTAGTATAGATCAAGGCCGCGGATACGAGCAGTACTTC,CASSIDQGRGYEQYF
TRBJ2-7,TRBV11-2,14,TRBD2,.,TGTGCCAGCAGCTACCCGGGACTAGACTACGAGCAGTACTTC,CASSYPGLDYEQYF
TRBJ1-6,TRBV6-5,12,.,.,TGTGCCAGCAGTCAGGGGAGATCACCCCTCCACTTT,CASSQGRSPLHF
TRBJ1-5,TRBV5-4,15,.,once,TGTGCCAGCAGCTTGGCAGGGGCTCGCAATCAGCCCCAGCATTTT,CASSLAGARNQPQHF
TRBJ1-1,TRBV27,16,.,once,TGTGCCAGCAGTCCACTCGGGGCGGGGAGGAACACTGAAGCTTTCTTT,CASSPLGAGRNTEAFF
TRBJ2-7,TRBV18,14,TRBD1,.,TGTGCCAGCTCACCCAGGACAGGGTTAAACGAGCAGTACTTC,CASSPRTGLNEQYF
TRBJ2-7,TRBV4-3,20,TRBD2,.,TGCGCCAGCAGCCAAGGCCCCCGTCGCGGTGTTGGCGGGGGATCCTACGAGCAGTACTTC,CASSQGPRRGVGGGSYEQYF